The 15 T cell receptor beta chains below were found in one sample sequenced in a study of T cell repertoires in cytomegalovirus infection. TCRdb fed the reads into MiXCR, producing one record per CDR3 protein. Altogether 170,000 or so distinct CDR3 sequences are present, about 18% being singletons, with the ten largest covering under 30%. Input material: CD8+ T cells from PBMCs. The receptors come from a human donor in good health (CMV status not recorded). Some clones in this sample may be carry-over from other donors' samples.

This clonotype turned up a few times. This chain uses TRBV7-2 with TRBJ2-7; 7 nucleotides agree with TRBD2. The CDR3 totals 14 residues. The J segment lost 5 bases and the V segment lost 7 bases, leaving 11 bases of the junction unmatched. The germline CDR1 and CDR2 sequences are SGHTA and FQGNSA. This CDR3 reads CASMFSGWRDEQYF. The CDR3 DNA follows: TGTGCCAGCATGTTTAGCGGGTGGAGGGACGAGCAGTACTTC.

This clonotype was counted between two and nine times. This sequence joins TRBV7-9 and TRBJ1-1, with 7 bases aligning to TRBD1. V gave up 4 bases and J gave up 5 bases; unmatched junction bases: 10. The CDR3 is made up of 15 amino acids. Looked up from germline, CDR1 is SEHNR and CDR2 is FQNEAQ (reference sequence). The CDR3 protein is CASSSSGGGRTEAFF. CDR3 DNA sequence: TGTGCCAGCAGCTCGTCTGGAGGGGGCAGGACTGAAGCTTTCTTT.

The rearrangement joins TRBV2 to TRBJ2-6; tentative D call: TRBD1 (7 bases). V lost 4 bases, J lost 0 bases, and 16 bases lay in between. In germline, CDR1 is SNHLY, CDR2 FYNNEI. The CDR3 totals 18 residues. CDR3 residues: CASSVAGGGISGANVLTF. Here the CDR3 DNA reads TGTGCCAGCAGTGTGGCAGGGGGAGGAATCTCTGGGGCCAACGTCCTGACTTTC. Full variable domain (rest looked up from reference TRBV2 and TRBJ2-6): EPEVTQTPSHQVTQMGQEVILRCVPISNHLYFYWYRQILGQKVEFLVSFYNNEISEKSEIFDDQFSVERPDGSNFTLKIRSTKLEDSAMYFCASSVAGGGISGANVLTFGAGSRLTVL.

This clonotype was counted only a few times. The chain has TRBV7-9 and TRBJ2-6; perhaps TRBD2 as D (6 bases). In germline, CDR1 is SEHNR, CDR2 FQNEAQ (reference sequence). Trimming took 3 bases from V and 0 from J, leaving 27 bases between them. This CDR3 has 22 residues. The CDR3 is CASSLRSHGGIPLPSGANVLTF. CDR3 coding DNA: TGTGCCAGCAGCTTGAGGTCCCACGGGGGAATACCCTTGCCCTCTGGGGCCAACGTCCTGACTTTC.

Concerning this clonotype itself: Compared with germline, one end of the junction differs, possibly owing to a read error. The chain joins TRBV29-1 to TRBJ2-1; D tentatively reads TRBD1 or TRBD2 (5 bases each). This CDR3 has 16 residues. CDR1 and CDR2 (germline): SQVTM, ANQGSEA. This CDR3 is CSLELVGRSFYNEQFF. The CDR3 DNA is TGCAGCCTTGAACTAGTGGGGCGCTCTTTTTACAATGAGCAGTTCTTC.

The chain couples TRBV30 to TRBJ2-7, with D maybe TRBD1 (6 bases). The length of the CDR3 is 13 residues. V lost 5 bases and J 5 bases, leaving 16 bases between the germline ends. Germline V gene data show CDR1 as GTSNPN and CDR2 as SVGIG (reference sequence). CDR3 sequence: CAWSSGQGNEQYF. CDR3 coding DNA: TGTGCCTGGTCCTCAGGGCAGGGGAACGAGCAGTACTTC.

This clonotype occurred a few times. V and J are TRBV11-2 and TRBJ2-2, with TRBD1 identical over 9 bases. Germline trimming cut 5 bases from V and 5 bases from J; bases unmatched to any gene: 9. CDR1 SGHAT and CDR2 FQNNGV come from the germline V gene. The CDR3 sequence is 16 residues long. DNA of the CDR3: TGTGCCAGCAGCCCCAAGGGGACAGGGTATACCGGGGAGCTGTTTTTT. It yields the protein CASSPKGTGYTGELFF.

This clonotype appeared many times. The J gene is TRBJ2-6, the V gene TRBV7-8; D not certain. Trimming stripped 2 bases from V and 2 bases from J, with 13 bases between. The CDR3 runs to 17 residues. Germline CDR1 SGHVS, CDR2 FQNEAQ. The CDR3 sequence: CASSLSPGSAGANVLTF. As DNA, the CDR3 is TGTGCCAGCAGCTTAAGTCCTGGGTCGGCTGGGGCCAACGTCCTGACTTTC. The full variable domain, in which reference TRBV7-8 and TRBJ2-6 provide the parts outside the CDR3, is GAGVSQSPRYKVAKRGQDVALRCDPISGHVSLFWYQQALGQGPEFLTYFQNEAQLDKSGLPSDRFFAERPEGSVSTLKIQRTQQEDSAVYLCASSLSPGSAGANVLTFGAGSRLTVL.

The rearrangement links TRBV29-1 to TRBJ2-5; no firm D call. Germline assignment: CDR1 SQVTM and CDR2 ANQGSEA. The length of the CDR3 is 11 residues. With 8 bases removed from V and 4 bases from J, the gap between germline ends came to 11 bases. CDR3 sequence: CSSPGRETQYF. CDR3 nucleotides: TGCAGCAGCCCGGGTAGAGAGACCCAGTACTTC.

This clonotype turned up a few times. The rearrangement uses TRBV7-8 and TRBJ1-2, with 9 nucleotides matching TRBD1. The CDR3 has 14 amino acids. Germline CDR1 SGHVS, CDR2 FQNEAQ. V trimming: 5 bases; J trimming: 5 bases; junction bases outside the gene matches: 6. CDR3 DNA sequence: TGTGCCAGCAGCCCCGGGACAGGGCCTTATGGCTACACCTTC. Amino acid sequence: CASSPGTGPYGYTF.

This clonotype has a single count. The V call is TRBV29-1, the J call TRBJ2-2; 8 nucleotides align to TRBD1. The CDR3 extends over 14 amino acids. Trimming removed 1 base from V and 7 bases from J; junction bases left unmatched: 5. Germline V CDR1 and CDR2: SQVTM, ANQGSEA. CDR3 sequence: CSVEGQGAGGELFF. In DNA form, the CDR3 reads TGCAGCGTTGAAGGGCAGGGGGCTGGCGGGGAGCTGTTTTTT.

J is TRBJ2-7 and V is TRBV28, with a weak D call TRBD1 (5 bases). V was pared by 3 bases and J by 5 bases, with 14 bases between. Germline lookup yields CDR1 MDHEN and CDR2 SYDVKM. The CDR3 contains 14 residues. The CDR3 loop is CASSFLGELHEQYF. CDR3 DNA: TGTGCCAGCAGTTTCTTAGGGGAACTCCACGAGCAGTACTTC.

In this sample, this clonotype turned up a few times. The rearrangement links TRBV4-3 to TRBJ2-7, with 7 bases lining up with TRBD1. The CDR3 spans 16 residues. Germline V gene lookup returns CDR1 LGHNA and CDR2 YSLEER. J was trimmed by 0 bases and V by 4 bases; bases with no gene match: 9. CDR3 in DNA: TGCGCCAGCAGCCTAGGAGACAGGGAAAACTCCTACGAGCAGTACTTC. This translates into CASSLGDRENSYEQYF.

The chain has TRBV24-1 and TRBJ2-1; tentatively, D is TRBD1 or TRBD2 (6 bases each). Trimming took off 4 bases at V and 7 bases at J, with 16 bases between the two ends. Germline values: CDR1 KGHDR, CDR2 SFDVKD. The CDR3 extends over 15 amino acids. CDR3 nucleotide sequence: TGTGCCACCAGTGACCATGTACAGGGAGGAAATGAGCAGTTCTTC. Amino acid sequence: CATSDHVQGGNEQFF.

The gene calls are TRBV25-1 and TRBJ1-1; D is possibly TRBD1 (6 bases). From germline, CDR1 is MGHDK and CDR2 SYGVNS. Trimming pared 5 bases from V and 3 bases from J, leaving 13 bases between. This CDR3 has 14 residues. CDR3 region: CASSHGGRHTEAFF. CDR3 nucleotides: TGTGCCAGCAGTCATGGGGGGCGGCACACTGAAGCTTTCTTT. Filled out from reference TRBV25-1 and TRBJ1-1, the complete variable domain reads EADIYQTPRYLVIGTGKKITLECSQTMGHDKMYWYQQDPGMELHLIHYSYGVNSTEKGDLSSESTVSRIRTEHFPLTLESARPSHTSQYLCASSHGGRHTEAFFGQGTRLTVV.